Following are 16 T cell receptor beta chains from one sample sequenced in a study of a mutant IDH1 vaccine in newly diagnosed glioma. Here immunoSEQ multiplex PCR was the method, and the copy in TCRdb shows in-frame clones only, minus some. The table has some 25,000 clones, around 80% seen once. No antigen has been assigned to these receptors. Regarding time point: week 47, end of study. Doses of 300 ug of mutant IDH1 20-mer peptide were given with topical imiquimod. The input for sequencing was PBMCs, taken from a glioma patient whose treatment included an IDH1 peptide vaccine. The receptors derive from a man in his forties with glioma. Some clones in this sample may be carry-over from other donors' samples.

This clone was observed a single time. CDR3 coding DNA: TGCAGCGTCCCTAGGGGTTCGGCGGATACGCAGTATTTT. Its translation: CSVPRGSADTQYF. The rearrangement uses TRBV29-1 and TRBJ2-3; tentative D call: TRBD1 (5 bases). Germline lookup yields CDR1 SQVTM and CDR2 ANQGSEA. Trimming removed 6 bases at V and 6 bases at J, with 16 bases between. The CDR3 covers 13 residues.

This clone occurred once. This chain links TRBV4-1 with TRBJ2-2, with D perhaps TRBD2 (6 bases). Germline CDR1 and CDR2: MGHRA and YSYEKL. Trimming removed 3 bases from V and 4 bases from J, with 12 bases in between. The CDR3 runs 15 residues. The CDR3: CASSHYQEGTGELFF. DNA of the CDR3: TGCGCCAGCAGCCACTACCAGGAGGGCACCGGGGAGCTGTTTTTT.

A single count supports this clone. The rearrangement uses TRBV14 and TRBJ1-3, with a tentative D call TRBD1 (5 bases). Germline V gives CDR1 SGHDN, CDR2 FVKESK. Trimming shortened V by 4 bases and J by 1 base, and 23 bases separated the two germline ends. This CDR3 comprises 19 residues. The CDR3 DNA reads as TGTGCCAGCAGCCCGGCGGCGGGGGGTGGAGGGGAATCTGGAAACACCATATATTTT. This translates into CASSPAAGGGGESGNTIYF. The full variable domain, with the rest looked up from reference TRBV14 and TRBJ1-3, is EAGVTQFPSHSVIEKGQTVTLRCDPISGHDNLYWYRRVMGKEIKFLLHFVKESKQDESGMPNNRFLAERTGGTYSTLKVQPAELEDSGVYFCASSPAAGGGGESGNTIYFGEGSWLTVV.

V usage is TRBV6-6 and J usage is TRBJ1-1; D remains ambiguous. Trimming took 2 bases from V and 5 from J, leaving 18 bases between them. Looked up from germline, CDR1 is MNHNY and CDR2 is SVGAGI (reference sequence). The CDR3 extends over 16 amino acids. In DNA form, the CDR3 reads TGTGCCAGCAGTTACACAAGGACCTCCGAGCGGACTGAAGCTTTCTTT. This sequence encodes CASSYTRTSERTEAFF.

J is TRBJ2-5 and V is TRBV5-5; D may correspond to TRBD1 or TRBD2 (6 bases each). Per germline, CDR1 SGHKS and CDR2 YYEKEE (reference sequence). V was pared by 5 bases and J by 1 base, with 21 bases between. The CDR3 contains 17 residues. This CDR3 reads CASSSPIVTGAQETQYF. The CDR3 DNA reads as TGTGCCAGCAGTTCCCCAATTGTTACGGGGGCCCAAGAGACCCAGTACTTC.

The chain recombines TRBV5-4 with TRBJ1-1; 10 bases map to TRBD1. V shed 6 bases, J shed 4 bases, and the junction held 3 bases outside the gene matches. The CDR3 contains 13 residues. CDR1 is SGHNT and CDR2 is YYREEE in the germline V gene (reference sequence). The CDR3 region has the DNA TGTGCCAGCAAGGGACAGGGGAGCACTGAAGCTTTCTTT. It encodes CASKGQGSTEAFF. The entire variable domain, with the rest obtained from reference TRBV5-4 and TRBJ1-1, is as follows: ETGVTQSPTHLIKTRGQQVTLRCSSQSGHNTVSWYQQALGQGPQFIFQYYREEENGRGNFPPRFSGLQFPNYSSELNVNALELDDSALYLCASKGQGSTEAFFGQGTRLTVV.

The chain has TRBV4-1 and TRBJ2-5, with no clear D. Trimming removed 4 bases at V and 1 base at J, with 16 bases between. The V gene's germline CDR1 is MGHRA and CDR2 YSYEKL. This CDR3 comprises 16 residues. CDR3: CASSRGSATSQETQYF. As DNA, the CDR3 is TGCGCCAGCAGCCGTGGGTCAGCGACAAGCCAAGAGACCCAGTACTTC.

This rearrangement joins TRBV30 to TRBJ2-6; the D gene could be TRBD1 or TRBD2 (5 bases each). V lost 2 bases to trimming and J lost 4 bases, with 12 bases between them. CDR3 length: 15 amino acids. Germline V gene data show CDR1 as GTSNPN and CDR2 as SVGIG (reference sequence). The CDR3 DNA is TGTGCCTGGAGTCCAGCCGGGACGGGGGCCAACGTCCTGACTTTC. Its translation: CAWSPAGTGANVLTF.

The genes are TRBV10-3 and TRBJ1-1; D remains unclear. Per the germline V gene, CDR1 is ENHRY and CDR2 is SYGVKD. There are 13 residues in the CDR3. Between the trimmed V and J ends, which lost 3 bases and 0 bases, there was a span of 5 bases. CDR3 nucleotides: TGTGCCATCAGTGACTCGTTGAACACTGAAGCTTTCTTT. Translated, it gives CAISDSLNTEAFF.

This chain's CDR3 is CASSLVPGGSEAFF. The DNA of the CDR3 is TGTGCCAGCAGCTTAGTTCCTGGGGGGAGTGAAGCTTTCTTT. V gene TRBV7-9 combines with J gene TRBJ1-1; D is perhaps TRBD1 (5 bases). From germline, CDR1 is SEHNR and CDR2 FQNEAQ (reference sequence). V was pared by 1 base and J by 7 bases, with 13 bases between. The CDR3 spans 14 residues.

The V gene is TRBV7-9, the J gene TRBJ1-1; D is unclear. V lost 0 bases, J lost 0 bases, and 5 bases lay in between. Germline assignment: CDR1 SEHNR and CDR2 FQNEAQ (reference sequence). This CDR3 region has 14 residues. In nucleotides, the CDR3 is TGTGCCAGCAGCTTAGCGGGTCTGAACACTGAAGCTTTCTTT. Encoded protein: CASSLAGLNTEAFF.

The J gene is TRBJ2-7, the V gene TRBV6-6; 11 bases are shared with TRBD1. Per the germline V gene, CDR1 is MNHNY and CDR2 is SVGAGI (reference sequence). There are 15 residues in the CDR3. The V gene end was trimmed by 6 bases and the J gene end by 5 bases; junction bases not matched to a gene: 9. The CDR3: CASSKAGQGADEQYF. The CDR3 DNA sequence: TGTGCCAGCAGCAAAGCTGGACAGGGGGCCGACGAGCAGTACTTC.

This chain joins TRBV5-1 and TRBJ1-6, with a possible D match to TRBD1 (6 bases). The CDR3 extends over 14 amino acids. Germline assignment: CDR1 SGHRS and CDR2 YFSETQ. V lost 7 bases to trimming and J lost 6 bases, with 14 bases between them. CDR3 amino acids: CASHREGGNSPLHF. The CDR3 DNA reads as TGCGCCAGCCACAGGGAAGGTGGTAATTCACCCCTCCACTTT.

Here the CDR3 DNA reads TGTGCCAGCAGTCGCGGGACAGGGAGGACCTACGAGCAGTACTTC. It translates to CASSRGTGRTYEQYF. The rearrangement uses TRBV6-5 and TRBJ2-7, with TRBD1 matching over 9 bases. The CDR3 totals 15 residues. CDR1 MNHEY and CDR2 SVGAGI come from the germline V gene. J was trimmed by 2 bases and V by 5 bases; bases with no gene match: 7.

CDR3 nucleotide sequence: TGTGCCAGTAGTGAGAACAGGGGGTCCATGACCCAGTACTTC. This translates into CASSENRGSMTQYF. The chain is built from TRBV19 and TRBJ2-5, with 8 nucleotides matching TRBD1. This CDR3 spans 14 amino acids. V shed 5 bases and J 7 bases; nucleotides not matched to a gene: 9. Germline V gives CDR1 LNHDA, CDR2 SQIVND (reference sequence).

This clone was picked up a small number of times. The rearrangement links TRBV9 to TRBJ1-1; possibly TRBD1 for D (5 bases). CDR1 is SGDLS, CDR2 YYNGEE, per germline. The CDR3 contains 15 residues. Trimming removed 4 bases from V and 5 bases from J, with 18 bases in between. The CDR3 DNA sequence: TGTGCCAGCAGCCCAGCGAGTAGGGGCCGAACTGAAGCTTTCTTT. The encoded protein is CASSPASRGRTEAFF.